The subject of this entry is one T cell receptor beta chain. Antigen: not known. The data derive from a study of shared clonotypes between healthy human individuals. Findings and caveats of the study: Sorted-subset samples were not fully sequenced, rarefaction indicated.

The CDR3 totals 15 residues. V dropped 2 bases and J dropped 3; count of bases not matched to a gene: 4. Germline V gene sequence: CDR1 LNHNV, CDR2 YYDKDF (reference sequence). TCRdb's copy holds only in-frame clones and misses some; the assay was immunoSEQ multiplex PCR. Here the sample spans over 850,000 clones, more than 75% being singletons. The chain carries TRBV15 and TRBJ2-3; 8 bases match TRBD1. The sequenced sample consisted of memory CD4+ T cells from PBMCs. As to subset: CD45RA-negative fraction. This clonotype was obtained from a man between 18 and 29 years old in good health. Some clones in this sample may be carry-over from other donors' samples. The CDR3 loop is CATSRQGAQTDTQYF. CDR3 nucleotides: TGTGCCACCAGCAGACAGGGGGCGCAAACAGATACGCAGTATTTT.